This T cell receptor (beta chain) was captured by sequencing in a study of sequential checkpoint blockade in melanoma. Study-wide background: Arm A got nivolumab then ipilimumab; arm B the reverse, 1:1.

CDR1 and CDR2 (germline): SGHTA, FQGTGA. Trimming removed 2 bases from V and 5 bases from J, with 7 bases in between. This CDR3 is built from 13 residues. Regarding treatment: randomized to nivolumab then ipilimumab (arm A) or the reverse (arm B). PBMC sorting kept live CD3+CD8+ cells without CD19 or CD56. Some clones are missing from TCRdb's copy, which holds only in-frame ones; the method was immunoSEQ multiplex PCR. The profile shows 34,000 or so clones, approximately 81% of them singletons. Source: CD8+ T cells sorted from blood (inferred from file names), taken from a patient given nivolumab and ipilimumab in sequence. The source of this sequence is a human donor with melanoma. This chain joins TRBV7-3 and TRBJ2-1, with D perhaps TRBD2 (5 bases). The CDR3: CASSLDYDNEQFF. The CDR3, as DNA: TGTGCCAGCAGCTTAGACTATGACAATGAGCAGTTCTTC.